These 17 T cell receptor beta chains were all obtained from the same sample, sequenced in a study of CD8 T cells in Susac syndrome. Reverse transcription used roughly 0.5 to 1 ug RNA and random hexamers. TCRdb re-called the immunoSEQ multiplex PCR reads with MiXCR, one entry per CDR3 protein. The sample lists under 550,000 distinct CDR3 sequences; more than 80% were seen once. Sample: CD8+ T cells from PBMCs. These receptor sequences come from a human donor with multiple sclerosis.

In nucleotides, the CDR3 is TGTGCCAGCAGGGCGAGGACCATTAGCAATCAGCCCCAGCATTTT. This translates into CASRARTISNQPQHF. V is TRBV12-3 or TRBV12-4 and J is TRBJ1-5; D remains ambiguous. Trimming removed 6 bases from V and 0 bases from J, with 12 bases in between. The CDR3 runs to 15 residues.

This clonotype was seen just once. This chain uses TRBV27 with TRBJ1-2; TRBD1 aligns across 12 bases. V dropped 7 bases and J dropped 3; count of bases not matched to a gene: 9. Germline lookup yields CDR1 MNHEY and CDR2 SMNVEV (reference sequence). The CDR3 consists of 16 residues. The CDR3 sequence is CASIGTGGAGDYGYTF. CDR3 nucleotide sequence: TGTGCCAGCATTGGGACAGGGGGCGCAGGGGACTATGGCTACACCTTC.

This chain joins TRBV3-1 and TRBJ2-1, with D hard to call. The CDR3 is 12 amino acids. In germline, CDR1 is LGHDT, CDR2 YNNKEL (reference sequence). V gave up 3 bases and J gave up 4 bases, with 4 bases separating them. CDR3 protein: CASSHLYNEQFF. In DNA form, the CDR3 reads TGTGCCAGCAGCCATTTGTACAATGAGCAGTTCTTC.

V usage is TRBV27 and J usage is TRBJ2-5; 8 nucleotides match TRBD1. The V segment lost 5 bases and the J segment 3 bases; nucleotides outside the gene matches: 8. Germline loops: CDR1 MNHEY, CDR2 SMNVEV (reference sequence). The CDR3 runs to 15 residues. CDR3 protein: CASSPARTGKETQYF. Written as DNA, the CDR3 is TGTGCCAGCAGTCCCGCCCGGACAGGGAAAGAGACCCAGTACTTC.

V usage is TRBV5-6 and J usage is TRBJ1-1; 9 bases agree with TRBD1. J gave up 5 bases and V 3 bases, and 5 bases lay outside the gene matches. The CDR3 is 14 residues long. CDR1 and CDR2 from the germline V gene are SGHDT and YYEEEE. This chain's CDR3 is CASSWGTGRTEAFF. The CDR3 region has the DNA TGTGCCAGCAGCTGGGGGACAGGGCGGACTGAAGCTTTCTTT.

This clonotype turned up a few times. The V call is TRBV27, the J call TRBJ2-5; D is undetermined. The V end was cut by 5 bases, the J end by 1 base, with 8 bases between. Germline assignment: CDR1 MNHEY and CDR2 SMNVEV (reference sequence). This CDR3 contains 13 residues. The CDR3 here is CASSLHPQETQYF. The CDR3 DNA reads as TGTGCCAGCAGTCTCCACCCCCAAGAGACCCAGTACTTC.

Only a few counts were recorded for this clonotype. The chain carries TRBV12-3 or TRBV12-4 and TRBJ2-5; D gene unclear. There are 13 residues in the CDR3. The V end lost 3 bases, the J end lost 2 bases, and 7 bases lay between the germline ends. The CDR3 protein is CASSFERQETQYF. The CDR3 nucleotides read TGTGCCAGCAGTTTTGAGCGTCAAGAGACCCAGTACTTC.

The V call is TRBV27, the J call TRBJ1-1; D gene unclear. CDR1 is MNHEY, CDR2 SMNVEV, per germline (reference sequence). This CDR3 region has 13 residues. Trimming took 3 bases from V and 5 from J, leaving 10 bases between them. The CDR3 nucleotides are TGTGCCAGCAGTTTGCAGGTTTGGACTGAAGCTTTCTTT. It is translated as CASSLQVWTEAFF.

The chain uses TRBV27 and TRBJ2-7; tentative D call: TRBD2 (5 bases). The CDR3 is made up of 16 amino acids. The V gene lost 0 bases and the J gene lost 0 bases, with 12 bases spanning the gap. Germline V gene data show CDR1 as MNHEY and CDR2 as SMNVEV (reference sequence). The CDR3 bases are TGTGCCAGCAGTTTATCGTTTGGCGGACTCTCCTACGAGCAGTACTTC. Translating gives CASSLSFGGLSYEQYF.

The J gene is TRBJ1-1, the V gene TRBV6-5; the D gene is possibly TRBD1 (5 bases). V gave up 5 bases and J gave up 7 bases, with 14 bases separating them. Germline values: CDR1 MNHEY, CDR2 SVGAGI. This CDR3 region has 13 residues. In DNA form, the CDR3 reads TGTGCCAGCAGTGCGACCGGGGCGGGTGAAGCTTTCTTT. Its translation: CASSATGAGEAFF.

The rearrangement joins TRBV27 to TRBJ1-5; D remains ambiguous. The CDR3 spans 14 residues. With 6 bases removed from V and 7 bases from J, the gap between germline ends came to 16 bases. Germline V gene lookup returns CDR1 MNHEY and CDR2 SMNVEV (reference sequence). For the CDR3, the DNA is TGTGCCAGCAGCCCCGACCCCCGAGGGCAGCCCCAGCATTTT. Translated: CASSPDPRGQPQHF.

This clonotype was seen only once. The CDR3 spells CASSLPGPRVEQYF. The DNA of the CDR3 is TGTGCCAGCAGCCTCCCGGGACCGAGGGTCGAGCAGTACTTC. The rearrangement uses TRBV6-5 and TRBJ2-7; D possibly matches TRBD1 or TRBD2 (5 bases each). This CDR3 spans 14 amino acids. V lost 6 bases to trimming and J lost 6 bases, with 18 bases between them. CDR1 is MNHEY and CDR2 is SVGAGI in the germline V gene.

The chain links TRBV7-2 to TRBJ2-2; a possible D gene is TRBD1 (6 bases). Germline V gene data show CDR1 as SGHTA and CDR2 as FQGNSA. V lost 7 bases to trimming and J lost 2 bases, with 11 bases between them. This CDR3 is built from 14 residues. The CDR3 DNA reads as TGTGCCAGCATCACGGGGACAAACACCGGGGAGCTGTTTTTT. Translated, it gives CASITGTNTGELFF.

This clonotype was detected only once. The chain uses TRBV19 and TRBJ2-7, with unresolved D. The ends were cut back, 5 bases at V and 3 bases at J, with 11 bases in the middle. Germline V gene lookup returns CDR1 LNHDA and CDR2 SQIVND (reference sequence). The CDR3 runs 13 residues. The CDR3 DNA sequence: TGTGCCAGTAGTGCTCAGGCTGGCTACGAGCAGTACTTC. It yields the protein CASSAQAGYEQYF.

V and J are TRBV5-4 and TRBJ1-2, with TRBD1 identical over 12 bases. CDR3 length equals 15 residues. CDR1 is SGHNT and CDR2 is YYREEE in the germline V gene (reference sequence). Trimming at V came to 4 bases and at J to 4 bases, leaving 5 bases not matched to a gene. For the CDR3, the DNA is TGTGCCAGCAGCCCGGGACAGGGGGCCGGCTATGGCTACACCTTC. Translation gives CASSPGQGAGYGYTF.

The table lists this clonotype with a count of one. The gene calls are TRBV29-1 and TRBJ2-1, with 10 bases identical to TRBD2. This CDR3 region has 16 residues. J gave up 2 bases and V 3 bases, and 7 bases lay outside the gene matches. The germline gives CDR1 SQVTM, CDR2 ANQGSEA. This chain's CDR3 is CSVEGLAGDPYNEQFF. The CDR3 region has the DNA TGCAGCGTTGAGGGGCTAGCGGGGGACCCCTACAATGAGCAGTTCTTC.

CDR3 bases: TGTGCTAGTGTTTTAGCGGGACTATCCTACGAGCAGTACTTC. Its protein is CASVLAGLSYEQYF. The rearrangement joins TRBV12-5 to TRBJ2-7; the match to TRBD2 covers 8 bases. J lost 1 base, V lost 7 bases, and 6 bases had no gene match. Germline loops: CDR1 LGHNT, CDR2 FRNRAP. The CDR3 length is 14 residues.